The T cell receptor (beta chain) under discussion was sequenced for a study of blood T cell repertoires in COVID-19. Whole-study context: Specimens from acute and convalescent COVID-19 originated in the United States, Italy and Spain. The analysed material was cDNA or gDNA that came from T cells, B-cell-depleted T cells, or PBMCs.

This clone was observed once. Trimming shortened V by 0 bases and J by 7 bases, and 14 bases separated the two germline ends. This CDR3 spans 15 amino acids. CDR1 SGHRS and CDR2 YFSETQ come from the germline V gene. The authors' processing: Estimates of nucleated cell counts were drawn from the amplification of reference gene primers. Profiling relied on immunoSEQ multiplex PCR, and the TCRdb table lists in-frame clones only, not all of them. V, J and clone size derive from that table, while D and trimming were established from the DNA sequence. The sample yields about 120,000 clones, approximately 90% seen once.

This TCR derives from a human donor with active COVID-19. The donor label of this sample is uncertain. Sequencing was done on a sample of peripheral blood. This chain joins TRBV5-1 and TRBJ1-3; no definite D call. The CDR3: CASSLEARAYNTIYF. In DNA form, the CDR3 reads TGCGCCAGCAGCTTGGAAGCGCGGGCCTACAACACCATATATTTT.